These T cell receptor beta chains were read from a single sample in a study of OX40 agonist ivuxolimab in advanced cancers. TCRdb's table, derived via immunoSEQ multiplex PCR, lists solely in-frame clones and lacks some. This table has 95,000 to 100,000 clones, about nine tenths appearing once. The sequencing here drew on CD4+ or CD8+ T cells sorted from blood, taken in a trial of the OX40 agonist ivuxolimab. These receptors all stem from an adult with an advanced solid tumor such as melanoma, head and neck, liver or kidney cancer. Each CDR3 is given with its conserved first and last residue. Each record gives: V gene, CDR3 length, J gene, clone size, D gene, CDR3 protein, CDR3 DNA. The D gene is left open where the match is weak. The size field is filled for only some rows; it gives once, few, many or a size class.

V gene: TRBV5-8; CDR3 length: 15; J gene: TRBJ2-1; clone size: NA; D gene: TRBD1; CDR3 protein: CASSLGTGTYNEQFF; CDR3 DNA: TGTGCCAGCAGCTTGGGGACAGGGACCTACAATGAGCAGTTCTTC
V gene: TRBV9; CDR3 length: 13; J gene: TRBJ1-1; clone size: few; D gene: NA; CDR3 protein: CASSVDGNTEAFF; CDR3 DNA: TGTGCCAGCAGCGTAGACGGGAACACTGAAGCTTTCTTT
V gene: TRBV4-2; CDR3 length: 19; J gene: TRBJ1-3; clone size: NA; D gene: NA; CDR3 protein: CASSQDSLTGGSVGNTIYF; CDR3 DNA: TGTGCCAGCAGCCAAGATTCTCTAACGGGGGGGTCGGTTGGAAACACCATATATTTT
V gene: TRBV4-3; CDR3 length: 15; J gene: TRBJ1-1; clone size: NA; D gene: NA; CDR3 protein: CASSQEGTMGTEAFF; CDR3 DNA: TGCGCCAGCAGCCAAGAAGGGACGATGGGTACTGAAGCTTTCTTT
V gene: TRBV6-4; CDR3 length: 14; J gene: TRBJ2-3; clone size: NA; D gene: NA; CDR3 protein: CASSEGSFTDTQYF; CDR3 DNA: TGTGCCAGCAGTGAGGGCAGCTTCACAGATACGCAGTATTTT
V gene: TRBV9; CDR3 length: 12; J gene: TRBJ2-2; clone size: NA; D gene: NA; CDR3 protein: CASSVFGGELFF; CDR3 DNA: TGTGCCAGCAGCGTTTTCGGTGGGGAGCTGTTTTTT
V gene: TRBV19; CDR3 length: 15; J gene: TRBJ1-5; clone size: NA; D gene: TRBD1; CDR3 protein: CASCRTGGPDQPQHF; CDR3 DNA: TGTGCCAGCTGTCGGACAGGGGGACCCGATCAGCCCCAGCATTTT
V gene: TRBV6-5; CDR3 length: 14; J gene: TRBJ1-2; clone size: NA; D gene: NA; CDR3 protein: CASSYGASYGGYTF; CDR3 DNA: TGTGCCAGCAGTTACGGGGCCTCATACGGAGGCTACACCTTC
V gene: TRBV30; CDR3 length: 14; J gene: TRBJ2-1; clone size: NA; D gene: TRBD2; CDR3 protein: CAWSLGLATNEQFF; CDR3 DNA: TGTGCCTGGAGTCTTGGACTAGCGACCAATGAGCAGTTCTTC
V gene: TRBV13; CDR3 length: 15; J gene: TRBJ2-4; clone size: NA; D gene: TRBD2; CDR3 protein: CASSLRLAPKNIQYF; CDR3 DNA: TGTGCCAGCAGCTTAAGACTAGCCCCCAAAAACATTCAGTACTTC
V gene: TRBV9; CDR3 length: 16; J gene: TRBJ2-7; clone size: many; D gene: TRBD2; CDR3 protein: CASSVGLAGISYEQYF; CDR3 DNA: TGTGCCAGCAGCGTGGGGCTAGCGGGAATCTCCTACGAGCAGTACTTC
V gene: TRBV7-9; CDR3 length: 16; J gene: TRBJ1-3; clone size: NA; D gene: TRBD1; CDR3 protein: CASSRGQGEIGNTIYF; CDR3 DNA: TGTGCCAGCAGCCGTGGCCAGGGGGAAATTGGAAACACCATATATTTT
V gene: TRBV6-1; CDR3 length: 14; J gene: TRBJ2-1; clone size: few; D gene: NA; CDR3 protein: CASRPSLDYNEQFF; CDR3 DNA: TGTGCCAGCAGGCCGAGTCTGGACTACAATGAGCAGTTCTTC
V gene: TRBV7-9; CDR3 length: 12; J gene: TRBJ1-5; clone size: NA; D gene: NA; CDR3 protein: CASSLVLQPQHF; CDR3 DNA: TGTGCCAGCAGCTTAGTCCTTCAGCCCCAGCATTTT
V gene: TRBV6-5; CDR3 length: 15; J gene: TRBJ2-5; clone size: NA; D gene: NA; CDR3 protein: CASSYSLSLGETQYF; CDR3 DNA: TGTGCCAGCAGTTACTCGCTATCCCTTGGTGAGACCCAGTACTTC
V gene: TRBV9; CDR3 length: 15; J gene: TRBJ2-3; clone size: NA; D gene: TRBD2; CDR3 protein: CASSVGVLGGDTQYF; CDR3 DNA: TGTGCCAGCAGCGTAGGAGTGCTCGGGGGGGATACGCAGTATTTT
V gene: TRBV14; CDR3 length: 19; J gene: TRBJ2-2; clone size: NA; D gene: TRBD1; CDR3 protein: CASSQEIWDRAADTGELFF; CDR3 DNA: TGTGCCAGCAGCCAAGAAATCTGGGACAGGGCGGCGGACACCGGGGAGCTGTTTTTT
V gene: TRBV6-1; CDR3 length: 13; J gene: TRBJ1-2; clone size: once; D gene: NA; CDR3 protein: CASSEAGSDGYTF; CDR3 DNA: TGTGCCAGCAGTGAAGCGGGTTCGGATGGCTACACCTTC
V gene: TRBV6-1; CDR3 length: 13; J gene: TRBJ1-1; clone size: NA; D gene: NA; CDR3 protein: CASSDGPYTEAFF; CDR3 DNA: TGTGCCAGCAGTGATGGTCCCTACACTGAAGCTTTCTTT
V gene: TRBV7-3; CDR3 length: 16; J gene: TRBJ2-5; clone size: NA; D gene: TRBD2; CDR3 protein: CASSLGLAGEQETQYF; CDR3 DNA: TGTGCCAGCAGCTTAGGACTAGCGGGAGAACAAGAGACCCAGTACTTC
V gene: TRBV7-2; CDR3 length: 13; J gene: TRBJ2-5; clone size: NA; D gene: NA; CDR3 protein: CASSRGGRETQYF; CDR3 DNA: TGTGCCAGCTCGAGGGGGGGCCGCGAGACCCAGTACTTC
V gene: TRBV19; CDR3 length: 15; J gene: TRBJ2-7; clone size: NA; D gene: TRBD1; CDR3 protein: CASSSHGQAWGEQYF; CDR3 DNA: TGTGCCAGTAGTTCCCACGGACAGGCGTGGGGCGAGCAGTACTTC
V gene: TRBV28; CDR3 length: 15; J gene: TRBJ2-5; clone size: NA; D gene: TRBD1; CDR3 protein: CASSMDRVRAETQYF; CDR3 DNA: TGTGCCAGCAGTATGGACAGGGTTAGGGCAGAGACCCAGTACTTC
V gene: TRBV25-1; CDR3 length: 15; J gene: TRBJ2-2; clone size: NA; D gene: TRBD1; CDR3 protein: CASSEYRGFGGELFF; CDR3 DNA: TGTGCCAGCAGTGAATACAGGGGGTTCGGCGGGGAGCTGTTTTTT
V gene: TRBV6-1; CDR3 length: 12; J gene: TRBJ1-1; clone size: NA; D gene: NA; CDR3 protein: CASSPVGTEAFF; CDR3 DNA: TGTGCCAGCAGCCCGGTGGGCACTGAAGCTTTCTTT
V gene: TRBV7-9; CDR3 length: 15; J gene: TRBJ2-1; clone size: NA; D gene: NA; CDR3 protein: CASSQDLSSYNEQFF; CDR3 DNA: TGTGCCAGCAGTCAAGACTTGAGCTCCTACAATGAGCAGTTCTTC
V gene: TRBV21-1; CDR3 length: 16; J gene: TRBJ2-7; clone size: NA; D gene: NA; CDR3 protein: CASSGTSGTIPYEQYF; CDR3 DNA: TGTGCCAGCAGCGGGACTAGCGGGACGATACCCTACGAGCAGTACTTC
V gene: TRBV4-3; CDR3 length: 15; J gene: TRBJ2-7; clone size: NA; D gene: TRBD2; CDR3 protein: CASSQDSSGSYEQYF; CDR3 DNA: TGCGCCAGCAGCCAAGATTCTAGCGGCTCCTACGAGCAGTACTTC
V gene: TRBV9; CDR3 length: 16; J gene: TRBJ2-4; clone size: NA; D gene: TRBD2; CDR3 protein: CASSGLAGGPQNIQYF; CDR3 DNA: TGTGCCAGCAGCGGGCTAGCGGGAGGGCCCCAAAACATTCAGTACTTC
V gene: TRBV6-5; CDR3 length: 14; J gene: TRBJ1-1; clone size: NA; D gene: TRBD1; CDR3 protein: CASSYSSWGQEAFF; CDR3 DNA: TGTGCCAGCAGTTACTCCAGTTGGGGACAGGAAGCTTTCTTT
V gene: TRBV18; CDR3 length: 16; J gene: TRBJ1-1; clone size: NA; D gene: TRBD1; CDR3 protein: CASSPTTGTGNTEAFF; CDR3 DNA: TGTGCCAGCTCACCTACAACCGGGACAGGGAACACTGAAGCTTTCTTT
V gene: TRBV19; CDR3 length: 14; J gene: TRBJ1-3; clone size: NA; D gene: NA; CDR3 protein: CASSPGVSGNTIYF; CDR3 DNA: TGTGCCAGTAGTCCCGGCGTCTCTGGAAACACCATATATTTT
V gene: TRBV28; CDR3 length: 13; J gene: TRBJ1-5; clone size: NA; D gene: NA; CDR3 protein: CASSLLNNQPQHF; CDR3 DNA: TGTGCCAGCAGTTTGCTGAACAATCAGCCCCAGCATTTT
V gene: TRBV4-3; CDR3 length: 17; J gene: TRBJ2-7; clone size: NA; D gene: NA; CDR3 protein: CASSQEVRDWTTYEQYF; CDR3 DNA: TGCGCCAGCAGCCAAGAAGTCCGGGACTGGACGACCTACGAGCAGTACTTC
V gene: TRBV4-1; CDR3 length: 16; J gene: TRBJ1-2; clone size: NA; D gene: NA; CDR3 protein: CASSQVLGLGDYGYTF; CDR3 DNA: TGCGCCAGCAGCCAAGTATTAGGGCTCGGTGACTATGGCTACACCTTC
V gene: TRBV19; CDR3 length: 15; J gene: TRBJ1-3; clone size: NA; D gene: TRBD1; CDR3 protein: CASSRTGDMRNTIYF; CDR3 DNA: TGTGCCAGTAGTAGAACAGGGGATATGCGAAACACCATATATTTT
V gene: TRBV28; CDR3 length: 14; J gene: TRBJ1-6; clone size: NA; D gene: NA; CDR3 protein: CASSFGGGNSPLHF; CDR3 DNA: TGTGCCAGCAGTTTTGGTGGTGGGAATTCACCCCTCCACTTT
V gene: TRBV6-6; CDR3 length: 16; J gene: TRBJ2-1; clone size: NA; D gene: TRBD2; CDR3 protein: CASSSILAESYNEQFF; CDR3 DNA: TGTGCCAGCAGTTCGATACTAGCGGAGTCCTACAATGAGCAGTTCTTC
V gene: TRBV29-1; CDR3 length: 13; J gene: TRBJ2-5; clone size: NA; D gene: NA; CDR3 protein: CSVEGTEQETQYF; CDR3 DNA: TGCAGCGTTGAAGGGACAGAGCAAGAGACCCAGTACTTC
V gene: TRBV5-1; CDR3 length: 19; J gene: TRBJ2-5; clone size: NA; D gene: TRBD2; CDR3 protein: CASSLGSRLAGGNRETQYF; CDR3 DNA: TGCGCCAGCAGCCTCGGAAGCCGACTAGCGGGAGGGAACCGGGAGACCCAGTACTTC
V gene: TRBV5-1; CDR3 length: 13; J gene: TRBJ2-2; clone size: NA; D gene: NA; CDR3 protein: CASSLVNTGELFF; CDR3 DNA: TGCGCCAGCAGCTTGGTCAACACCGGGGAGCTGTTTTTT
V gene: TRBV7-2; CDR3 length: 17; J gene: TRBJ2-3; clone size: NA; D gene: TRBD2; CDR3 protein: CASSQWTSGRAGDTQYF; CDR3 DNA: TGTGCCAGCAGCCAATGGACTAGCGGGAGAGCTGGCGATACGCAGTATTTT
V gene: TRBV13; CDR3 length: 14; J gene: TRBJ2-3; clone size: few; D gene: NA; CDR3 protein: CASSLGSRTDTQYF; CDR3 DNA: TGTGCCAGCAGCCTAGGAAGTCGCACAGATACGCAGTATTTT
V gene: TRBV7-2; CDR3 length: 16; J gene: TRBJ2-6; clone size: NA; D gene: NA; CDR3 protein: CASSLVAASGANVLTF; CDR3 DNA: TGTGCCAGCAGCTTAGTGGCAGCCTCTGGGGCCAACGTCCTGACTTTC
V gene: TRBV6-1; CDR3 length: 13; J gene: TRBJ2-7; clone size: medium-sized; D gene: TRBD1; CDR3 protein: CASSVGDRAEQYF; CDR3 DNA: TGTGCCAGCAGTGTAGGGGACAGGGCGGAGCAGTACTTC
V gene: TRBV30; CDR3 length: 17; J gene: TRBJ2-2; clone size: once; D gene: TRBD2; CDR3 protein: CAWSPLSGRAWTGELFF; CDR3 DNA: TGTGCCTGGAGTCCGCTTAGCGGGAGGGCGTGGACCGGGGAGCTGTTTTTT
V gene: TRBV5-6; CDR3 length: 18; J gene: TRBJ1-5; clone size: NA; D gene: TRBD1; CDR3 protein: CASSLRDRGGYSNQPQHF; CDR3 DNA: TGTGCCAGCAGCTTACGGGACAGGGGGGGATATAGCAATCAGCCCCAGCATTTT
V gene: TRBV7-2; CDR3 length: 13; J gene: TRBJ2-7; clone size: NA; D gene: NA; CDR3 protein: CASSLGVQDRSYF; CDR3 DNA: TGTGCCAGCAGCTTAGGGGTACAGGACCGTTCGTACTTC
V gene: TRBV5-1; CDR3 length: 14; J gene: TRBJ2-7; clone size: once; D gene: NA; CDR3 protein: CASSLELTVYEQYF; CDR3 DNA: TGCGCCAGCAGCTTGGAGCTTACAGTCTACGAGCAGTACTTC
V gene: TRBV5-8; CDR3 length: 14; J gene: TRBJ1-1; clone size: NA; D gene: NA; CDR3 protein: CASSRKGTATEAFF; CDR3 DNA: TGTGCCAGCAGCCGGAAAGGGACGGCGACTGAAGCTTTCTTT
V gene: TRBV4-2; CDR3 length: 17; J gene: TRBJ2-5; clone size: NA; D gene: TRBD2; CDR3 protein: CASSLRTSGIVQETQYF; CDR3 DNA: TGTGCCAGCAGCCTCCGGACTAGCGGTATCGTCCAAGAGACCCAGTACTTC
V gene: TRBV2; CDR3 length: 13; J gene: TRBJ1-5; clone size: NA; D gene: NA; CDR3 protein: CASAGWRNQPQHF; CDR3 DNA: TGTGCCAGCGCAGGGTGGCGCAATCAGCCCCAGCATTTT